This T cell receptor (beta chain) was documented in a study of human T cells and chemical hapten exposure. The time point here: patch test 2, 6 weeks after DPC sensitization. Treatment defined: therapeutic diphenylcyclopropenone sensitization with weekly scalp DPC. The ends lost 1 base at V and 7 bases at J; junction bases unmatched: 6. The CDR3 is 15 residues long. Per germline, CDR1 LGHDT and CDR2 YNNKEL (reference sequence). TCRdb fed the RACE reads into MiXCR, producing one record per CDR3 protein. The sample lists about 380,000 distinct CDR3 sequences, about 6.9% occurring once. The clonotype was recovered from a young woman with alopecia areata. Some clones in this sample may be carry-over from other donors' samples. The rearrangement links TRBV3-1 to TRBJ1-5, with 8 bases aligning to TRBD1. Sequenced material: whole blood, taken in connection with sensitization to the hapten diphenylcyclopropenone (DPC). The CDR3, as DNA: TGTGCCAGCAGCCAAGGGACAGGGAGCGGGCAGCCCCAGCATTTT. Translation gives CASSQGTGSGQPQHF.